This T cell receptor (beta chain) comes out of a study of shared clonotypes between healthy human individuals (TCRdb year 2020). Study-level background: The cohort included a few men and a couple of women between 18 and 49 years of age. For each donor, CD4 naive and CD4 memory were each run on three plates, CD8 naive on two plates, and CD8 memory on one plate. The study deeply sequenced blood TCR repertoires of about 5 healthy adults to estimate repertoire size and the extent of clonotype sharing between individuals. To increase sequencing depth and limit assay-specific biases, different laboratories used diverse techniques to prepare libraries and sequence TCR repertoires. Between about 0.9 and 9 billion PBMCs per donor were obtained by leukapheresis.

CD8 naive samples consisted of CD45RO-negative cells that were positively selected for CCR7, yielding a CD45RA+CCR7+ population without TemRA cells. Healthy HIV-negative adults with no recently reported acute infections or vaccinations were included as donors. Every donor was a Caucasian adult residing in Nashville, Tennessee, USA. After blood collection by leukapheresis, PBMCs were isolated using Ficoll-Histopaque density gradient centrifugation and then cryopreserved in the vapor phase of liquid nitrogen. Analytical flow cytometry was used to check the purity and quantity of every magnetically sorted T cell population. Each sorted fraction had its genomic DNA isolated and then quantified by UV absorbance on a Nanodrop 2000c. Findings and caveats that apply to the study as a whole: Pairwise subsampling led to the expectation that sequencing depth would affect the degree of clonotype sharing among donors. Sampling was restricted to blood, and TCR repertoires in tissue are likely to differ from TCR repertoires in blood. Estimated clonotype richness was generally larger for naive than for memory subsets. About 5% of naive CD4, 3.5% of naive CD8, about 2.4% of memory CD4, and 0.4% of memory CD8 clonotypes were shared across a few donors. Rarefaction of sorted-subset datasets indicated incomplete sequencing despite the large sequencing depth. Compared with non-shared clonotypes, clonotypes shared by all four sorted-subset donors had higher generation probabilities. Because the study included only a small number of donors, the genetic and exposure-history diversity represented was limited.

Using the deep immunoSEQ assay, TCR CDR3 regions were amplified from genomic DNA by multiplex PCR. For each cell subset, the extracted genomic DNA was distributed evenly across all wells of several immunoSEQ 96-well plates, and each plate served as one replicate. For sorted subsets, each replicate PCR was loaded with about 0.2 ug genomic DNA, equivalent to roughly 30,000 T cell genomes. The purified libraries were quantified using a Qubit 3.0 fluorometer, sized with a Bioanalyzer 2100, and then quantified again using the KAPA Library Quantification kit. A separate single-read 150-cycle Illumina NextSeq 550 flow cell was used to sequence each immunoSEQ 96-well plate. The authors processed their data as follows. Because the immunoSEQ output held only junctional sequences and lacked quality scores, the filtering could not match the filtering applied to full-length reads. Sequences were annotated with PyIR, a Python wrapper for IgBLAST v1.9, using IMGT germline references to assign V/J genes and CDR3. Reads were filtered out if the reads had weak V/J assignments (E-value above 1e-6), no CDR3, stop codons, out-of-frame junctions, or ambiguous translated residues. V3J clonotypes were defined as sequences sharing an identical inferred V gene, J gene, and CDR3 amino acid sequence. Percentage overlap between repertoires was computed as shared unique clonotypes divided by the size of the smaller repertoire. Richness of each repertoire was evaluated using RTK rarefaction, the Chao1 estimator, and Recon v2.1 estimates of unobserved clonotypes. Generation probabilities were computed with OLGA for all TCRbeta clonotypes obtained by the gDNA method from several donors. The source is immuneACCESS, and TCRdb retained only in-frame sequences with V and J called. Part of the clones is not carried over; for the studies checked, unresolved V genes explain less than half of this, and the remainder is unexplained. V and J calls and clone size are given by that table; D and trimming were obtained from the DNA. The sample yields about 2.1 million clones; about 93% were counted once. The top ten clonotypes cover over 1.5% of the sample.

Trimming takes 3 bases from V and 10 bases from J, and the germline ends sit 12 bases apart. From its cysteine to its phenylalanine, the CDR3 spans 13 amino acids. Only the CDR3 part of the read is kept: 39 bases, read in frame from the first base. For CDR1 and CDR2, the germline V gene (reference sequence) lists SEHNR and FQNEAQ. Regarding this clone: Its antigen is unknown. The record has no base qualities; no much larger clone is one base away.

Rearrangement joined TRBV7-9 to TRBJ2-2; the D gene assignment is ambiguous. The origin of this receptor is a man younger than 35 in good health. Some clones in this sample may be carry-over from other donors' samples. Sequenced material: naive CD8+ T cells from PBMCs. The intended sense of this specimen's cell subset or site label: CD45RA+CCR7+. The encoded CDR3 is CASSFSPSEELFF. The DNA sequence is as follows: TGTGCCAGCAGCTTCTCTCCCTCGGAGGAGCTGTTTTTT.